The 18 T cell receptor beta chains below come from one sample, sequenced in a study of low-dose radiotherapy and immunotherapy resistance in tumors. Time point: before trial treatment. Primers used for first-strand cDNA, a TRAV- and TRBV-specific set, covered both alpha and beta chains. A roughly 20-cycle PCR with a constant-region primer and V-primer adapter amplified TCRs. In TCRdb, the reads were re-called with MiXCR into one record per CDR3 protein. The sample has 55,000 to 65,000 distinct CDR3 sequences, approximately 25% seen once. This material consisted of PBMCs, taken before treatment. The origin of the receptors is a male donor with rectosigmoid adenocarcinoma.

About this clonotype: This likely came from a read error, as a far larger clone is one base away. The chain links TRBV6-4 to TRBJ2-5; D call uncertain. The germline V gene encodes CDR1 MRHNA and CDR2 SNTAGT. CDR3 length: 12 residues. The CDR3 is CGSSLRPETQYF. In nucleotides, the CDR3 is TGTGGCAGCAGCCTAAGGCCCGAGACCCAGTACTTC.

This clonotype came up many times. The chain couples TRBV12-3 or TRBV12-4 to TRBJ2-4; D gene uncertain. Trimming removed 4 bases at V and 0 bases at J, with 10 bases between. This CDR3 comprises 15 residues. In DNA form, the CDR3 reads TGTGCCAGCAGTTACCCCAGATTAGCCAAAAACATTCAGTACTTC. Its protein is CASSYPRLAKNIQYF.

This clonotype appeared many times. The chain employs TRBV28 and TRBJ1-1, with D maybe TRBD1 (5 bases). Germline CDR1 and CDR2: MDHEN and SYDVKM. This CDR3 region has 15 residues. V was clipped by 6 bases and J by 4 bases, with 18 bases between them. CDR3 loop: CASRPLGRVITEAFF. CDR3 nucleotides: TGTGCCAGCAGACCCCTCGGCAGGGTTATCACTGAAGCTTTCTTT.

This clonotype showed up many times. The genes are TRBV6-2 or TRBV6-3 and TRBJ2-7, with no clear D. The ends were cut back, 2 bases at V and 3 bases at J, with 20 bases in the middle. The CDR3 has 17 residues. Germline V gene sequence: CDR1 MNHEY, CDR2 SVGEGT. The CDR3 region has the DNA TGTGCCAGCAGTTACGCAGAGTGGCGGCAGCTTATCTACGAGCAGTACTTC. Protein product: CASSYAEWRQLIYEQYF.

This clonotype came up many times. The chain recombines TRBV4-2 with TRBJ1-2; a weak D match, TRBD1 (6 bases). Trimming pared 0 bases from V and 6 bases from J, leaving 17 bases between. Germline CDR1 is LGHNA and CDR2 is YNFKEQ. The length of the CDR3 is 16 residues. The CDR3 spells CASSQEAQGWGHGYTF. CDR3 bases: TGTGCCAGCAGCCAAGAGGCGCAGGGTTGGGGGCATGGCTACACCTTC.

A remark on this clonotype: It is likely a read error: a sequence one base away is far more abundant. This rearrangement joins TRBV6-5 to TRBJ1-6; 7 bases align to TRBD1. J gave up 5 bases and V 7 bases, and 5 bases lay outside the gene matches. Germline V lookup: CDR1 MNHEY, CDR2 SVGAGI. CDR3 length: 14 amino acids. In DNA, the CDR3 is TGTGCCAGCACCCGGACAGGAAATAATTCACCCCTCCACTTT. It codes for CASTRTGNNSPLHF.

This clonotype was detected many times. The chain links TRBV28 to TRBJ2-7; no firm D call. Trimming stripped 4 bases from V and 4 bases from J, with 8 bases between. CDR1 and CDR2 (germline): MDHEN, SYDVKM. The CDR3 totals 12 residues. CDR3 loop: CASSSPPYEQYF. CDR3 DNA: TGTGCCAGCAGTTCCCCCCCGTACGAGCAGTACTTC.

Many counts were recorded for this clonotype. The rearrangement joins TRBV11-2 to TRBJ1-6; no clear D. The CDR3 is 13 residues long. Between the trimmed V and J ends, which lost 5 bases and 9 bases, there was a span of 11 bases. Germline values: CDR1 SGHAT, CDR2 FQNNGV. CDR3 sequence (DNA): TGTGCCAGCAGCATCAGGACGTCTTCACCCCTCCACTTT. This sequence encodes CASSIRTSSPLHF.

The chain employs TRBV27 and TRBJ1-1; 7 nucleotides line up with TRBD1. This CDR3 contains 14 residues. CDR1 is MNHEY and CDR2 is SMNVEV in the germline V gene (reference sequence). V dropped 5 bases and J dropped 1; count of bases not matched to a gene: 4. This chain's CDR3 is CASSLRQGNTEAFF. In DNA, the CDR3 is TGTGCCAGCAGTCTTCGACAGGGGAACACTGAAGCTTTCTTT.

This clonotype was counted many times. V usage is TRBV28 and J usage is TRBJ2-2; D is uncertain. V shed 2 bases and J shed 4 bases, with 11 bases lying between them. This CDR3 comprises 15 residues. Germline V gene sequence: CDR1 MDHEN, CDR2 SYDVKM. The CDR3 DNA sequence: TGTGCCAGCAGTTTACCCCCGGCACGCACCGGGGAGCTGTTTTTT. As protein: CASSLPPARTGELFF.

This clonotype came up many times. The chain combines TRBV28 with TRBJ1-5; 8 positions agree with TRBD1. Germline CDR1 reads MDHEN; CDR2 reads SYDVKM. V shed 5 bases and J 6 bases; nucleotides not matched to a gene: 12. This CDR3 region has 16 residues. CDR3 coding DNA: TGTGCCAGCAGTCCGTTTGGCAGGGGGCTGTTTCAGCCCCAGCATTTT. Amino acids: CASSPFGRGLFQPQHF. Using reference TRBV28 and TRBJ1-5 for the parts outside the CDR3, the full variable domain is DVKVTQSSRYLVKRTGEKVFLECVQDMDHENMFWYRQDPGLGLRLIYFSYDVKMKEKGDIPEGYSVSREKKERFSLILESASTNQTSMYLCASSPFGRGLFQPQHFGDGTRLSIL.

The chain joins TRBV27 to TRBJ2-3, with 13 bases lining up with TRBD2. With V trimmed by 5 bases and J by 0 bases, 2 bases remained unmatched. There are 16 residues in the CDR3. CDR1 and CDR2 (germline): MNHEY, SMNVEV (reference sequence). In DNA, the CDR3 is TGTGCCAGCAGTCCGGGACTAGCGGGGAGCACAGATACGCAGTATTTT. It codes for CASSPGLAGSTDTQYF.

This clonotype was seen repeatedly, ten times or more. The chain carries TRBV7-2 and TRBJ2-7; D is possibly TRBD1 (5 bases). The CDR3 spans 11 residues. Germline CDR1 SGHTA, CDR2 FQGNSA. Trimming pared 6 bases from V and 3 bases from J, leaving 6 bases between. Here the CDR3 reads CASRDNYEQYF. CDR3 in DNA: TGTGCCAGCAGGGACAACTACGAGCAGTACTTC.

The chain is built from TRBV28 and TRBJ2-7, with D perhaps matching TRBD2 (5 bases). Germline CDR1 and CDR2: MDHEN and SYDVKM. V was clipped by 2 bases and J by 6 bases, with 14 bases between them. The length of the CDR3 is 14 residues. In DNA form, the CDR3 reads TGTGCCAGCAGTTTAGGTGGTAGCGTCTCCGAGCAGTACTTC. It codes for CASSLGGSVSEQYF.

This clonotype was detected ten times or more. V gene TRBV7-9 combines with J gene TRBJ1-6; tentatively, D is TRBD1 (6 bases). Trimming removed 5 bases from V and 8 bases from J, with 13 bases in between. This CDR3 region has 14 residues. The germline gives CDR1 SEHNR, CDR2 FQNEAQ (reference sequence). CDR3 DNA sequence: TGTGCCAGCAGCGAGGACAGTGGGTATTCACCCCTCCACTTT. Translating it yields CASSEDSGYSPLHF.

This clonotype showed up many times. This rearrangement joins TRBV20-1 to TRBJ2-1; 14 nucleotides match TRBD2. Germline CDR1 reads DFQATT; CDR2 reads SNEGSKA (reference sequence). With V trimmed by 5 bases and J by 16 bases, 7 bases remained unmatched. The CDR3 runs to 12 residues. The chain's CDR3 is CSAARLAGGEFF. The CDR3 DNA follows: TGCAGTGCTGCCCGACTAGCGGGAGGGGAATTCTTC.

This clonotype has at least ten counts. The rearrangement joins TRBV7-2 to TRBJ1-1, with 11 bases that match TRBD1. The CDR3 loop spans 14 amino acids. V lost 7 bases, J lost 3 bases, and 4 bases stayed unmatched. Germline V CDR1 and CDR2: SGHTA, FQGNSA. The CDR3 spells CASTPGQGDTEAFF. CDR3 sequence (DNA): TGTGCCAGCACCCCGGGACAGGGGGACACTGAAGCTTTCTTT.

Turning to this clonotype: The likely explanation is a read error, given a far larger clone one base away. The chain carries TRBV13 and TRBJ2-3; D may be TRBD2 (5 bases). Germline values: CDR1 PRHDT, CDR2 FYEKMQ (reference sequence). The CDR3 consists of 16 residues. The CDR3 region is CASSEAAGTGTNTQYF. For the CDR3, the DNA is TGTGCCAGCAGTGAAGCGGCAGGAACTGGCACAAATACGCAGTATTTT.